One and the same sample provided the 26 T cell receptor beta chains below, sequenced in a study of CD8+ T cells in alopecia areata. RNA extraction and reverse transcription yielded cDNA as sequencing template. Profiling relied on immunoSEQ multiplex PCR, and the TCRdb table lists in-frame clones only, not all of them. The sample records 150,000 to 200,000 clones, around 50% being singletons. This sample comprised CD4+ T cells sorted from blood, obtained at week 0. The receptors come from a human donor with alopecia areata.

This sequence joins TRBV7-8 and TRBJ1-1; D uncertain. CDR1 and CDR2 from the germline V gene are SGHVS and FQNEAQ. The CDR3 is made up of 15 amino acids. Trimming cost V 5 bases and J 6 bases, with 19 bases left between them. The CDR3 spells CASSIYTGGGSEAFF. Written as DNA, the CDR3 is TGTGCCAGCAGCATCTACACTGGAGGAGGGTCTGAAGCTTTCTTT.

The chain links TRBV15 to TRBJ1-5, with D possibly TRBD1 on 5 matching bases. The V gene lost 6 bases and the J gene lost 3 bases, with 12 bases spanning the gap. The V gene's germline CDR1 is LNHNV and CDR2 YYDKDF (reference sequence). The CDR3 contains 14 residues. CDR3 nucleotide sequence: TGTGCCACCAGGGAGGGGATTCCCAATCAGCCCCAGCATTTT. Protein product: CATREGIPNQPQHF. The variable domain in full, with the rest retrieved from reference TRBV15 and TRBJ1-5, is DAMVIQNPRYQVTQFGKPVTLSCSQTLNHNVMYWYQQKSSQAPKLLFHYYDKDFNNEADTPDNFQSRRPNTSFCFLDIRSPGLGDTAMYLCATREGIPNQPQHFGDGTRLSIL.

This chain links TRBV7-9 with TRBJ2-1; either TRBD1 or TRBD2 may fit D (7 bases each). The length of the CDR3 is 16 residues. The V gene's germline CDR1 is SEHNR and CDR2 FQNEAQ (reference sequence). V was cut by 2 bases and J by 5 bases, with 16 bases left in between. The CDR3 here is CASSLPRGGGHNEQFF. The DNA for the CDR3 is TGTGCCAGCAGCTTACCCAGGGGGGGCGGACACAATGAGCAGTTCTTC.

This clone was seen a handful of times. This chain joins TRBV2 and TRBJ1-6; the match to TRBD1 covers 7 bases. The J segment lost 6 bases and the V segment lost 5 bases, leaving 4 bases of the junction unmatched. This CDR3 is built from 14 residues. Germline assignment: CDR1 SNHLY and CDR2 FYNNEI. The CDR3 sequence: CASSLDRVNSPLHF. CDR3 sequence (DNA): TGTGCCAGCAGTCTTGACAGGGTTAATTCACCCCTCCACTTT.

This chain links TRBV29-1 with TRBJ1-1, with a tentative D call TRBD1 (5 bases). CDR3 length: 14 residues. Germline V gene sequence: CDR1 SQVTM, CDR2 ANQGSEA. V was pared by 5 bases and J by 4 bases, with 17 bases between. CDR3 region: CSVKGFAGVTEAFF. In DNA, the CDR3 is TGCAGCGTTAAGGGGTTCGCGGGTGTCACTGAAGCTTTCTTT.

CDR3 nucleotide sequence: TGTGCCAGCAGCTTTTACGAGAACACTGAAGCTTTCTTT. It encodes CASSFYENTEAFF. The chain joins TRBV7-6 to TRBJ1-1; D not certain. The CDR3 is 13 residues long. The germline V and J ends were trimmed by 3 bases and 1 base, with 6 bases remaining between them. In germline, CDR1 is SGHVS, CDR2 FNYEAQ.

The V call is TRBV2, the J call TRBJ1-6; 8 bases match TRBD1. The V segment lost 6 bases and the J segment 5 bases; nucleotides outside the gene matches: 3. The CDR3 loop spans 14 amino acids. The V gene's germline CDR1 is SNHLY and CDR2 FYNNEI. CDR3 in amino acids: CASSGTGDNSPLHF. The CDR3 DNA reads TGTGCCAGCAGCGGGACAGGTGATAATTCACCCCTCCACTTT.

The chain is built from TRBV6-5 and TRBJ2-6; D remains unclear. V lost 8 bases and J lost 0, with 8 bases in between. The CDR3 extends over 14 amino acids. Germline assignment: CDR1 MNHEY and CDR2 SVGAGI. CDR3: CASQVLSGANVLTF. The CDR3 DNA follows: TGTGCCAGCCAGGTCCTCTCTGGGGCCAACGTCCTGACTTTC.

The chain recombines TRBV5-4 with TRBJ2-6; 7 bases match TRBD1. J lost 2 bases, V lost 4 bases, and 0 bases had no gene match. The CDR3 loop spans 14 amino acids. The germline V gene has CDR1 SGHNT and CDR2 YYREEE (reference sequence). This chain's CDR3 is CASSGTAGANVLTF. CDR3 DNA: TGTGCCAGCAGCGGGACAGCTGGGGCCAACGTCCTGACTTTC.

The chain combines TRBV5-1 with TRBJ2-5, with 7 bases that match TRBD1. J lost 3 bases, V lost 0 bases, and 5 bases had no gene match. The CDR3 loop spans 15 amino acids. The germline CDR1 and CDR2 sequences are SGHRS and YFSETQ. As DNA, the CDR3 is TGCGCCAGCAGCTTGGCCGGGGACAGAGAAGAGACCCAGTACTTC. Its protein product is CASSLAGDREETQYF.

V gene TRBV5-1 combines with J gene TRBJ1-2; D is perhaps TRBD1 (6 bases). CDR1 is SGHRS and CDR2 is YFSETQ in the germline V gene. CDR3 length: 15 residues. With 6 bases removed from V and 7 bases from J, the gap between germline ends came to 22 bases. CDR3 amino acids: CASTRDQGRFGGYTF. Written as DNA, the CDR3 is TGCGCCAGCACTCGAGATCAGGGGAGGTTTGGTGGCTACACCTTC. The whole variable domain, remainder taken from reference TRBV5-1 and TRBJ1-2, is KAGVTQTPRYLIKTRGQQVTLSCSPISGHRSVSWYQQTPGQGLQFLFEYFSETQRNKGNFPGRFSGRQFSNSRSEMNVSTLELGDSALYLCASTRDQGRFGGYTFGSGTRLTVV.

The V call is TRBV7-9, the J call TRBJ1-1; 8 bases are shared with TRBD1. Looked up from germline, CDR1 is SEHNR and CDR2 is FQNEAQ (reference sequence). CDR3 length equals 17 residues. Germline trimming cut 5 bases from V and 4 bases from J; bases unmatched to any gene: 15. The CDR3: CASSLGQGRPQGTEAFF. For the CDR3, the DNA is TGTGCCAGCAGCCTTGGACAGGGTCGACCTCAGGGCACTGAAGCTTTCTTT.

This chain links TRBV7-9 with TRBJ1-2; unclear D gene. V dropped 1 base and J dropped 4 bases, with 7 bases sitting between them. Germline values: CDR1 SEHNR, CDR2 FQNEAQ (reference sequence). CDR3 length: 13 amino acids. CDR3 protein: CASSLDSAYGYTF. The CDR3, as DNA: TGTGCCAGCAGCTTAGATAGCGCCTATGGCTACACCTTC.

The chain couples TRBV29-1 to TRBJ2-5; 11 bases map to TRBD2. The trim removed 3 bases at V and 7 bases at J, leaving 13 bases unmatched. Germline CDR1 reads SQVTM; CDR2 reads ANQGSEA. The CDR3 is 16 residues long. The CDR3 reads CSVDQLAGATGGTQYF. Written as DNA, the CDR3 is TGCAGCGTTGACCAACTAGCGGGGGCCACAGGGGGGACCCAGTACTTC.

This clone turned up a few times. The V gene is TRBV14, the J gene TRBJ2-3, with D perhaps matching TRBD1 or TRBD2 (5 bases each). The CDR3 consists of 14 residues. The V end lost 4 bases, the J end lost 11 bases, and 19 bases lay between the germline ends. The germline V gene has CDR1 SGHDN and CDR2 FVKESK. CDR3 in amino acids: CASSPRDQAWGQYF. CDR3 nucleotide sequence: TGTGCCAGCAGCCCCCGGGACCAAGCCTGGGGGCAGTATTTT.

This clone was found a few times. The gene calls are TRBV7-2 and TRBJ2-7; 13 bases are a match to TRBD2. Per germline, CDR1 SGHTA and CDR2 FQGNSA. Trimming cost V 5 bases and J 7 bases; bases outside gene matches: 5. There are 14 residues in the CDR3. CDR3 nucleotides: TGTGCCAGCAGCCCGACTAGCGGGGGGATTGAGCAGTACTTC. This codes for CASSPTSGGIEQYF.

The CDR3 here is CASTQPYGEQFF. The CDR3 DNA sequence: TGTGCCAGCACACAACCATACGGTGAGCAGTTCTTC. The J gene is TRBJ2-1, the V gene TRBV5-6; D remains ambiguous. The V and J ends lost 6 bases and 9 bases respectively, with 13 bases between them. Germline assignment: CDR1 SGHDT and CDR2 YYEEEE. This CDR3 comprises 12 residues.

This chain uses TRBV7-9 with TRBJ1-6; TRBD1 agrees at 10 bases. CDR3 length: 14 amino acids. From germline, CDR1 is SEHNR and CDR2 FQNEAQ (reference sequence). V was pared by 6 bases and J by 10 bases, with 6 bases of the junction left unmatched. CDR3 protein: CASSGGQGLSPLHF. In DNA, the CDR3 is TGTGCCAGCAGTGGGGGACAGGGGTTGTCACCCCTCCACTTT.

The chain is built from TRBV7-9 and TRBJ1-2; D perhaps matches TRBD1 (6 bases). Trimming removed 5 bases at V and 4 bases at J, with 11 bases between. The germline CDR1 and CDR2 sequences are SEHNR and FQNEAQ (reference sequence). The length of the CDR3 is 13 residues. The CDR3 here is CASSAGAGYGYTF. CDR3 bases: TGTGCCAGCAGCGCAGGGGCAGGCTATGGCTACACCTTC.

The chain uses TRBV7-2 and TRBJ1-1; no firm D call. CDR1 is SGHTA and CDR2 is FQGNSA in the germline V gene. The length of the CDR3 is 12 residues. The ends were cut back, 8 bases at V and 8 bases at J, with 15 bases in the middle. CDR3: CASYTEIFEAFF. The CDR3 nucleotides are TGTGCCAGCTACACAGAGATCTTCGAAGCTTTCTTT. Filled out from reference TRBV7-2 and TRBJ1-1, the complete variable domain reads GAGVSQSPSNKVTEKGKDVELRCDPISGHTALYWYRQSLGQGLEFLIYFQGNSAPDKSGLPSDRFSAERTGGSVSTLTIQRTQQEDSAVYLCASYTEIFEAFFGQGTRLTVV.

With respect to this clone: This specimen includes other DNA sequences encoding the same CDR3. The chain recombines TRBV5-1 with TRBJ1-2, with D perhaps TRBD1 (6 bases). CDR3 length equals 14 residues. V lost 4 bases and J 2 bases, leaving 12 bases between the germline ends. CDR1 is SGHRS and CDR2 is YFSETQ in the germline V gene. CDR3 coding DNA: TGCGCCAGCAGCCTTGGACAGTCCAACTATGGCTACACCTTC. This encodes CASSLGQSNYGYTF.

The chain has TRBV20-1 and TRBJ1-2; possible D gene TRBD1, 6 bases. This CDR3 comprises 11 residues. Trimming stripped 7 bases from V and 8 bases from J, with 14 bases between. The germline V gene has CDR1 DFQATT and CDR2 SNEGSKA (reference sequence). The DNA of the CDR3 is TGCAGTGTCCCCAGGGGTTCAGGCTACACCTTC. Translated, it gives CSVPRGSGYTF.

This clone was seen a handful of times. The rearrangement links TRBV7-2 to TRBJ1-1, with 11 bases aligning to TRBD1. The CDR3 contains 16 residues. Trimming took 5 bases from V and 3 from J; bases not matched to a gene: 8. CDR1 is SGHTA and CDR2 is FQGNSA in the germline V gene. CDR3 in amino acids: CASSIRTGGPDTEAFF. The CDR3 DNA reads TGTGCCAGCAGCATACGGACAGGGGGCCCGGACACTGAAGCTTTCTTT.

The V call is TRBV29-1, the J call TRBJ1-2; possible D gene TRBD1, 6 bases. Trimming left V 0 bases short and J 12 bases short, with 11 bases between. Germline V gives CDR1 SQVTM, CDR2 ANQGSEA. The CDR3 runs to 11 residues. The DNA of the CDR3 is TGCAGCGTTGAAGAAGGAGACAGGCACACCTTC. It yields the protein CSVEEGDRHTF.

The chain couples TRBV6-1 to TRBJ2-7; 7 bases align to TRBD1. Per germline, CDR1 MNHNS and CDR2 SASEGT. The CDR3 has 16 amino acids. V shed 3 bases, J shed 5 bases, and the junction held 13 bases outside the gene matches. As DNA, the CDR3 is TGTGCCAGCAGTGACGCGACAGGGCCGAGGTTCCACGAGCAGTACTTC. Translating it yields CASSDATGPRFHEQYF.

This clone was counted a few times. The chain couples TRBV27 to TRBJ2-7; D unclear. V gave up 2 bases and J gave up 6 bases, with 14 bases separating them. The CDR3 consists of 14 residues. CDR1 and CDR2 from the germline V gene are MNHEY and SMNVEV (reference sequence). Here the CDR3 reads CASSLKARSTEQYF. The CDR3 DNA follows: TGTGCCAGCAGTTTAAAGGCCAGGTCTACCGAGCAGTACTTC.